The table lists the clone carrying this T cell receptor (beta chain) with a few counts. Trimming took 4 bases from V and 4 from J, leaving 17 bases between them. Looked up from germline, CDR1 is SGHRS and CDR2 is YFSETQ. The CDR3 loop spans 15 amino acids. TCRdb independently ran MiXCR on the 5' RACE reads; one entry per CDR3 protein. The repertoire includes more than 150,000 distinct CDR3 sequences, less than 20% of them detected once, and 3.5% to 5% sits in the top ten. This specimen belongs to a study of T-cell memory formation after mild COVID-19. The J gene is TRBJ1-2, the V gene TRBV5-1; possibly TRBD1 for D (6 bases). Source material: PBMCs or a T cell subset sorted from them (not recorded which). The sequence was collected from a man between 18 and 35 years old who had mild COVID-19 (a few samples of this study predate the infection). Cell type and time point are not known. The CDR3 reads CASSPEGGTAYGYTF. In DNA, the CDR3 is TGCGCCAGCAGCCCAGAGGGGGGCACGGCCTATGGCTACACCTTC.